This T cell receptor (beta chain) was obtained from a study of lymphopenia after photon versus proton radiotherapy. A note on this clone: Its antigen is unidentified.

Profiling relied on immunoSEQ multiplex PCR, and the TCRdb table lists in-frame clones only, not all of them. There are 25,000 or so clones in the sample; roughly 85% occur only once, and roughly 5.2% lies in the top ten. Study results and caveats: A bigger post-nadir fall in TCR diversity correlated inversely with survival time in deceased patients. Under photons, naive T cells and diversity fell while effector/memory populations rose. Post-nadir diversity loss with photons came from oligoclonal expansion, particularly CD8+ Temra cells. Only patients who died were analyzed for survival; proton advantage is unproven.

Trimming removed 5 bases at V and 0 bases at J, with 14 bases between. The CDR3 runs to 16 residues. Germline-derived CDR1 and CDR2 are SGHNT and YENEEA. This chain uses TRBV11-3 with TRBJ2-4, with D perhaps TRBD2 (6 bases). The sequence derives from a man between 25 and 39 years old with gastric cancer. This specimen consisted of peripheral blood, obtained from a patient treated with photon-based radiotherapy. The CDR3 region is CASSPPSALAKNIQYF. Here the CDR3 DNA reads TGTGCCAGCAGCCCCCCTAGCGCCCTAGCCAAAAACATTCAGTACTTC.